The 20 T cell receptor beta chains listed next were all sequenced from one sample in a study of T cell changes during pregnancy in multiple sclerosis. Sequencing used immunoSEQ multiplex PCR; TCRdb keeps in-frame clones, though not all of them. The sample includes 95,000 to 100,000 clones, about 90% of them seen just once. The sequenced sample was peripheral blood, obtained after pregnancy. Source of these receptors: a female donor in good health, enrolled as a control in a pregnancy study.

The V and J genes are TRBV12-5 and TRBJ2-7; D is possibly TRBD1 (6 bases). Germline CDR1 is LGHNT and CDR2 is FRNRAP. V gave up 2 bases and J gave up 3 bases, with 14 bases separating them. CDR3 length: 15 residues. The CDR3 bases are TGTGCTAGTGGTTTGACAACCACCAGGGGCTACGAGCAGTACTTC. It yields the protein CASGLTTTRGYEQYF.

This clone was detected a few times. V gene TRBV5-6 combines with J gene TRBJ1-1; D gene ambiguous. Germline V gene data show CDR1 as SGHDT and CDR2 as YYEEEE. V was clipped by 0 bases and J by 1 base, with 16 bases between them. The CDR3 has 17 amino acids. The CDR3 DNA reads as TGTGCCAGCAGCTTGGAAGTGGTCGGGGAGGAGAACACTGAAGCTTTCTTT. Residues: CASSLEVVGEENTEAFF.

The count of this clone is one. The rearrangement links TRBV9 to TRBJ1-2, with D uncertain. In germline, CDR1 is SGDLS, CDR2 YYNGEE. The germline V and J ends were trimmed by 6 bases and 8 bases, with 17 bases remaining between them. CDR3 length: 13 residues. The CDR3 reads CASTRGGLRGYTF. CDR3 DNA: TGTGCCAGCACCCGGGGAGGCCTGAGGGGCTACACCTTC.

This chain joins TRBV4-1 and TRBJ1-6, with 8 bases matching TRBD1. Germline V gene sequence: CDR1 MGHRA, CDR2 YSYEKL. This CDR3 is built from 15 residues. V lost 2 bases to trimming and J lost 7 bases; unmatched junction nucleotides: 4. Written as DNA, the CDR3 is TGCGCCAGCAGCCAATTGGACAGGGAGAATTCACCCCTCCACTTT. Translation: CASSQLDRENSPLHF.

The chain couples TRBV6-6 to TRBJ1-2; 8 nucleotides agree with TRBD1. Trimming at V came to 7 bases and at J to 7 bases, leaving 8 bases not matched to a gene. The CDR3 spans 13 residues. Germline values: CDR1 MNHNY, CDR2 SVGAGI (reference sequence). CDR3 in amino acids: CASKLQGEAGYTF. DNA for the CDR3: TGTGCCAGCAAATTACAGGGGGAGGCTGGCTACACCTTC.

V usage is TRBV6-6 and J usage is TRBJ1-2; 9 nucleotides line up with TRBD1. The J segment lost 7 bases and the V segment lost 2 bases, leaving 5 bases of the junction unmatched. This CDR3 spans 14 amino acids. CDR1 is MNHNY and CDR2 is SVGAGI in the germline V gene (reference sequence). The CDR3 here is CASSYEGTGLGYTF. CDR3 DNA: TGTGCCAGCAGTTACGAAGGGACAGGGCTTGGCTACACCTTC.

This clone was seen only once. The CDR3 DNA is TGTGCCAGCAGTGAATGGGACAGGGGAGGTCGCGAGCAGTACTTC. Protein product: CASSEWDRGGREQYF. This rearrangement joins TRBV6-1 to TRBJ2-7; 10 bases are shared with TRBD1. The germline gives CDR1 MNHNS, CDR2 SASEGT. With 2 bases clipped from V and 6 bases from J, the junction kept 7 bases outside the gene matches. CDR3 length equals 15 residues.

The chain is built from TRBV30 and TRBJ1-2; 7 nucleotides align to TRBD1. This CDR3 region has 13 residues. Losses at the gene ends were 2 bases for V and 7 bases for J; bases not matched to a gene: 7. CDR1 GTSNPN and CDR2 SVGIG come from the germline V gene (reference sequence). As DNA, the CDR3 is TGTGCCTGGAGTTCGACAGGGCTGTCTGGCTACACCTTC. Translated, it gives CAWSSTGLSGYTF.

This sequence joins TRBV30 and TRBJ1-3; possibly TRBD1 for D (5 bases). The CDR3 spans 12 residues. Germline CDR1 and CDR2: GTSNPN and SVGIG (reference sequence). Trimming removed 3 bases from V and 4 bases from J, with 7 bases in between. CDR3 nucleotide sequence: TGTGCCTGGAGGACAGTAGGAAACACCATATATTTT. Translation gives CAWRTVGNTIYF.

This clone was detected a few times. The chain couples TRBV21-1 to TRBJ1-1; the DNA was not compared with TRBD1, the D call given in the table. TRBV21-1 is assigned pseudogene status. This CDR3 has 13 residues. The CDR3 coding sequence is TGTGCCAGGGGTGGACACCCAGTGGCTGAAGCTTTCTTT. Translation gives CARGGHPVAEAFF.

The CDR3 coding sequence is TGTGCCAGCAGCTTTGCGGGGGGTTACAATGAGCAGTTCTTC. This encodes CASSFAGGYNEQFF. The gene calls are TRBV7-6 and TRBJ2-1; 8 bases fit TRBD2. The CDR3 consists of 14 residues. V shed 3 bases, J shed 4 bases, and the junction held 2 bases outside the gene matches. CDR1 and CDR2 from the germline V gene are SGHVS and FNYEAQ.

The DNA for the CDR3 is TGTGCCAGCGTTGAACCCGGGACAGGGAGTTACGAGCAGTACTTC. It codes for CASVEPGTGSYEQYF. The J gene is TRBJ2-7, the V gene TRBV7-9; 9 nucleotides align to TRBD1. This CDR3 has 15 residues. From germline, CDR1 is SEHNR and CDR2 FQNEAQ (reference sequence). V shed 8 bases and J 4 bases; nucleotides not matched to a gene: 12.

The J gene is TRBJ1-1, the V gene TRBV27; TRBD1 agrees at 11 bases. Germline CDR1 and CDR2: MNHEY and SMNVEV (reference sequence). Germline trimming cut 4 bases from V and 4 bases from J; bases unmatched to any gene: 2. The CDR3 has 14 amino acids. CDR3 in amino acids: CASSSGTGGTEAFF. The DNA of the CDR3 is TGTGCCAGCAGTTCCGGGACAGGGGGCACTGAAGCTTTCTTT.

The chain uses TRBV7-2 and TRBJ1-1, with D hard to call. V lost 2 bases, J lost 4 bases, and 5 bases lay in between. The CDR3 covers 12 residues. Germline CDR1 is SGHTA and CDR2 is FQGNSA. CDR3 sequence (DNA): TGTGCCAGCAGCTTAATGAGCACTGAAGCTTTCTTT. Translated, it gives CASSLMSTEAFF. Variable domain in full (rest from reference TRBV7-2 and TRBJ1-1): GAGVSQSPSNKVTEKGKDVELRCDPISGHTALYWYRQSLGQGLEFLIYFQGNSAPDKSGLPSDRFSAERTGGSVSTLTIQRTQQEDSAVYLCASSLMSTEAFFGQGTRLTVV.

The chain uses TRBV30 and TRBJ2-2; 11 bases match TRBD1. The J segment lost 3 bases and the V segment lost 5 bases, leaving 5 bases of the junction unmatched. The germline V gene has CDR1 GTSNPN and CDR2 SVGIG (reference sequence). The CDR3 runs to 15 residues. The CDR3 region is CAWWSGQGDTGELFF. As DNA, the CDR3 is TGTGCCTGGTGGTCGGGACAGGGGGACACCGGGGAGCTGTTTTTT.

This sequence joins TRBV4-2 and TRBJ2-1; D is unresolved. The CDR3 has 14 amino acids. Germline CDR1 LGHNA, CDR2 YNFKEQ. The V end was cut by 1 base, the J end by 8 bases, with 12 bases between. The CDR3 spells CASSQGASSDEQFF. The CDR3 DNA reads as TGTGCCAGCAGCCAAGGTGCTAGTTCTGATGAGCAGTTCTTC.

J is TRBJ1-2 and V is TRBV28, with D hard to call. V lost 7 bases, J lost 7 bases, and 19 bases lay in between. This CDR3 spans 14 amino acids. Looked up from germline, CDR1 is MDHEN and CDR2 is SYDVKM. This chain's CDR3 is CASTLMGRVGGYTF. CDR3 DNA: TGTGCCAGCACCCTAATGGGGAGGGTTGGTGGCTACACCTTC.

This clone has only one observation. The chain has TRBV19 and TRBJ2-7, with a possible D match to TRBD2 (6 bases). CDR1 is LNHDA, CDR2 SQIVND, per germline (reference sequence). The CDR3 covers 14 residues. The germline V and J ends were trimmed by 1 base and 6 bases, with 13 bases remaining between them. CDR3 amino acids: CASSIGGTRREQYF. The DNA of the CDR3 is TGTGCCAGTAGTATAGGCGGGACCCGCCGCGAGCAGTACTTC. The full variable domain, completed using reference TRBV19 and TRBJ2-7, is DGGITQSPKYLFRKEGQNVTLSCEQNLNHDAMYWYRQDPGQGLRLIYYSQIVNDFQKGDIAEGYSVSREKKESFPLTVTSAQKNPTAFYLCASSIGGTRREQYFGPGTRLTVT.

The rearrangement joins TRBV5-5 to TRBJ1-2; no definite D call. V dropped 0 bases and J dropped 4 bases, with 13 bases sitting between them. The germline CDR1 and CDR2 sequences are SGHKS and YYEKEE (reference sequence). CDR3 size: 15 residues. CDR3 nucleotide sequence: TGTGCCAGCAGCTTGGCCCATCAAGGGAGCTATGGCTACACCTTC. It codes for CASSLAHQGSYGYTF.

The rearrangement uses TRBV6-5 and TRBJ2-3; D may be TRBD2 (6 bases). CDR1 and CDR2 (germline): MNHEY, SVGAGI. Trimming shortened V by 4 bases and J by 4 bases, and 12 bases separated the two germline ends. CDR3 length: 14 amino acids. The CDR3: CASSFVAEADTQYF. In DNA, the CDR3 is TGTGCCAGCAGTTTTGTAGCGGAGGCAGATACGCAGTATTTT.